Shown below are 18 T cell receptor beta chains from a single sample sequenced in a study of blood T cell repertoires in COVID-19. Clones were read by immunoSEQ multiplex PCR, and TCRdb kept only the in-frame ones, dropping some. In the table there are approximately 330,000 clones, about 87% of which are singletons. The sample comprised peripheral blood. The source of these receptors is a young man with COVID-19, enrolled during active disease.

This chain joins TRBV9 and TRBJ1-3; D is unresolved. CDR3 length: 15 residues. The germline V gene encodes CDR1 SGDLS and CDR2 YYNGEE. V dropped 2 bases and J dropped 0 bases, with 9 bases sitting between them. The CDR3 region is CASSVTTHSGNTIYF. CDR3 sequence (DNA): TGTGCCAGCAGCGTTACTACTCACTCTGGAAACACCATATATTTT.

This chain links TRBV5-6 with TRBJ1-2; D might be TRBD1 (6 bases). V lost 0 bases, J lost 5 bases, and 17 bases lay in between. The CDR3 length is 16 residues. Germline V gene lookup returns CDR1 SGHDT and CDR2 YYEEEE. The DNA of the CDR3 is TGTGCCAGCAGCTTGGAACTGACAGGTTTCCTTTATGGCTACACCTTC. Protein: CASSLELTGFLYGYTF.

V and J are TRBV11-2 and TRBJ1-3; D is unclear. This CDR3 is 16 amino acids long. The V gene lost 2 bases and the J gene lost 0 bases, with 11 bases spanning the gap. Germline values: CDR1 SGHAT, CDR2 FQNNGV. CDR3: CASSLIPGNSGNTIYF. CDR3 nucleotide sequence: TGTGCCAGCAGCTTAATACCGGGGAACTCTGGAAACACCATATATTTT.

The chain uses TRBV5-1 and TRBJ1-1; D is undetermined. The CDR3 runs 15 residues. Germline-derived CDR1 and CDR2 are SGHRS and YFSETQ. V lost 2 bases and J 4 bases, leaving 15 bases between the germline ends. CDR3 amino acids: CASSLSLAGSTEAFF. The CDR3, as DNA: TGCGCCAGCAGCTTATCCCTTGCGGGGAGCACTGAAGCTTTCTTT.

The gene calls are TRBV5-6 and TRBJ2-5, with D unclear. V dropped 1 base and J dropped 1 base, with 8 bases sitting between them. Per the germline V gene, CDR1 is SGHDT and CDR2 is YYEEEE. The CDR3 loop spans 14 amino acids. DNA for the CDR3: TGTGCCAGCAGCTTGCGGGTTTTCCAAGAGACCCAGTACTTC. It codes for CASSLRVFQETQYF.

The rearrangement links TRBV6-5 to TRBJ1-6, with 7 bases lining up with TRBD1. The CDR3 sequence is 15 residues long. Trimming at V came to 6 bases and at J to 3 bases, leaving 5 bases not matched to a gene. Germline CDR1 reads MNHEY; CDR2 reads SVGAGI. The CDR3 reads CASRGRDSYNSPLHF. CDR3 nucleotide sequence: TGTGCCAGCAGGGGTAGGGACAGCTATAATTCACCCCTCCACTTT.

This sequence joins TRBV5-1 and TRBJ1-3; 8 bases fit TRBD1. Germline V gene data show CDR1 as SGHRS and CDR2 as YFSETQ. This CDR3 is built from 14 residues. The V gene end was trimmed by 4 bases and the J gene end by 6 bases; junction bases not matched to a gene: 6. DNA of the CDR3: TGCGCCAGCAGCAAGACAGGGGACAAAAACACCATATATTTT. Translation: CASSKTGDKNTIYF.

This chain connects TRBV2 to TRBJ2-2, with D unresolved. This CDR3 has 14 amino acids. V shed 6 bases and J shed 2 bases, with 10 bases lying between them. Germline V gene data show CDR1 as SNHLY and CDR2 as FYNNEI. CDR3 in DNA: TGTGCCAGCAGGCCCGAACATAACACCGGGGAGCTGTTTTTT. As protein: CASRPEHNTGELFF.

The chain employs TRBV7-6 and TRBJ1-2; 8 bases line up with TRBD1. Per the germline V gene, CDR1 is SGHVS and CDR2 is FNYEAQ. V trimming: 3 bases; J trimming: 5 bases; junction bases outside the gene matches: 5. The CDR3 extends over 14 amino acids. In DNA, the CDR3 is TGTGCCAGCAGCTTGGAAACAGGGGGGTATGGCTACACCTTC. It codes for CASSLETGGYGYTF. Looking up the rest from reference TRBV7-6 and TRBJ1-2 gives the full variable domain: GAGVSQSPRYKVTKRGQDVALRCDPISGHVSLYWYRQALGQGPEFLTYFNYEAQQDKSGLPNDRFSAERPEGSISTLTIQRTEQRDSAMYRCASSLETGGYGYTFGSGTRLTVV.

The V gene is TRBV24-1, the J gene TRBJ1-2; 7 bases are shared with TRBD1. CDR1 and CDR2 from the germline V gene are KGHDR and SFDVKD. This CDR3 is 14 amino acids long. With V trimmed by 2 bases and J by 5 bases, 4 bases remained unmatched. CDR3 residues: CATSDSGQFYGYTF. The CDR3 region has the DNA TGTGCCACCAGTGATTCGGGACAGTTTTATGGCTACACCTTC.

The chain recombines TRBV6-5 with TRBJ2-7, with TRBD1 matching over 9 bases. V lost 2 bases, J lost 7 bases, and 9 bases stayed unmatched. This CDR3 has 15 residues. Germline values: CDR1 MNHEY, CDR2 SVGAGI. CDR3 region: CASSYQGQGFWEQYF. The CDR3 DNA follows: TGTGCCAGCAGTTACCAGGGACAGGGATTCTGGGAGCAGTACTTC.

The chain is built from TRBV30 and TRBJ2-7; tentative D call: TRBD1 (6 bases). CDR1 GTSNPN and CDR2 SVGIG come from the germline V gene (reference sequence). Trimming removed 4 bases at V and 3 bases at J, with 19 bases between. The CDR3 has 15 residues. The CDR3 sequence: CAWKEAGAVGYEQYF. The CDR3 DNA follows: TGTGCCTGGAAGGAGGCAGGGGCGGTCGGCTACGAGCAGTACTTC.

This chain links TRBV7-9 with TRBJ2-7; 7 bases match TRBD1. CDR1 and CDR2 from the germline V gene are SEHNR and FQNEAQ (reference sequence). The CDR3 is made up of 13 amino acids. Unmatched junction bases numbered 6, after V lost 5 bases and J lost 5 bases. Here the CDR3 reads CASSPVDRDEQYF. DNA for the CDR3: TGTGCCAGCAGCCCTGTTGACAGGGACGAGCAGTACTTC.

The J gene is TRBJ1-2, the V gene TRBV5-1; 9 bases are shared with TRBD1. V was pared by 5 bases and J by 5 bases, with 10 bases of the junction left unmatched. Germline V lookup: CDR1 SGHRS, CDR2 YFSETQ. This CDR3 is built from 15 residues. The CDR3 reads CASRRGTGSEYGYTF. The DNA of the CDR3 is TGCGCCAGCAGGCGAGGGACAGGGTCGGAGTATGGCTACACCTTC.

The CDR3: CASSLRTGGPLGSYEQYF. The CDR3 DNA reads as TGTGCCAGCAGCCTTCGGACAGGGGGCCCATTGGGCTCCTACGAGCAGTACTTC. The rearrangement joins TRBV9 to TRBJ2-7, with 11 bases that match TRBD1. There are 18 residues in the CDR3. Germline V lookup: CDR1 SGDLS, CDR2 YYNGEE. The V gene end was trimmed by 4 bases and the J gene end by 0 bases; junction bases not matched to a gene: 12.

The chain links TRBV12-5 to TRBJ2-3, with D uncertain. V was cut by 0 bases and J by 0 bases, with 13 bases left in between. Germline V gene lookup returns CDR1 LGHNT and CDR2 FRNRAP. The CDR3 length is 17 residues. The chain's CDR3 is CASGLVMRLTSTDTQYF. CDR3 DNA: TGTGCTAGTGGTTTGGTAATGCGACTCACTAGCACAGATACGCAGTATTTT.

This chain connects TRBV7-2 to TRBJ1-4, with 7 bases fitting TRBD1. Trimming at V came to 5 bases and at J to 4 bases, leaving 10 bases not matched to a gene. Per germline, CDR1 SGHTA and CDR2 FQGNSA. This CDR3 contains 16 residues. The CDR3 is CASSPADRSYNEKLFF. The CDR3 DNA reads as TGTGCCAGCAGCCCGGCGGACAGGAGTTATAATGAAAAACTGTTTTTT. Full variable domain (missing parts from reference TRBV7-2 and TRBJ1-4): GAGVSQSPSNKVTEKGKDVELRCDPISGHTALYWYRQSLGQGLEFLIYFQGNSAPDKSGLPSDRFSAERTGGSVSTLTIQRTQQEDSAVYLCASSPADRSYNEKLFFGSGTQLSVL.

The CDR3 reads CASSVRDLIGYTF. Written as DNA, the CDR3 is TGTGCCAGCAGTGTCCGGGATCTTATAGGCTACACCTTC. The chain carries TRBV2 and TRBJ1-2, with D uncertain. The CDR3 consists of 13 residues. The germline gives CDR1 SNHLY, CDR2 FYNNEI. Trimming removed 4 bases at V and 8 bases at J, with 14 bases between.